This TCR beta chain was sequenced in a study of Ad26.COV2.S vaccination and SARS-CoV-2 variants. Background on the study: The vaccine Ad26.COV2.S was put into the muscle once, or twice with 56 days between. Study observations and caveats: Among vaccine recipients, spike-specific TCR breadth exceeded that of placebo recipients.

Stated treatment: roughly 18 received Ad26.COV2.S at low or high dose, single or two shots; roughly five received placebo; per-sample allocation not given. It was on day 63 after the first vaccine or placebo injection that samples were taken. Clones were sequenced by immunoSEQ multiplex PCR, and TCRdb holds only the in-frame ones, with some missing. The profile shows around 450,000 clones, 89% of them singletons. This CDR3 has 16 amino acids. Germline-derived CDR1 and CDR2 are LNHDA and SQIVND (reference sequence). The trim removed 6 bases at V and 4 bases at J, leaving 9 bases unmatched. A word on this clone: Antigen: not known.

The origin of this receptor is a person aged 18 to 59 who received the Ad26.COV2.S COVID-19 vaccine or a placebo. The chain couples TRBV19 to TRBJ2-5, with 12 bases aligning to TRBD2. The source was peripheral blood, collected in a trial of Ad26.COV2.S vaccine versus placebo. The CDR3: CASSPPLAGGGETQYF. In nucleotides, the CDR3 is TGTGCCAGTAGCCCGCCACTAGCGGGAGGAGGAGAGACCCAGTACTTC.